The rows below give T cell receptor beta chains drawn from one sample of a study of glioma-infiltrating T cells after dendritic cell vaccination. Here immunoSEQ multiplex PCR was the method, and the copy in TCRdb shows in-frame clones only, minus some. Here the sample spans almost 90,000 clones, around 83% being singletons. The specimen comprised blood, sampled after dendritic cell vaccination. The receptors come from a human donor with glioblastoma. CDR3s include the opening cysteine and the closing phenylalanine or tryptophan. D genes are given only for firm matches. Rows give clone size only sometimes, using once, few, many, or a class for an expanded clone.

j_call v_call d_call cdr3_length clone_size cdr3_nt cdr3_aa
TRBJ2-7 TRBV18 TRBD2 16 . TGTGCCAGCTCACCACCGACTAGCGGGGTTCCCTACGAGCAGTACTTC CASSPPTSGVPYEQYF
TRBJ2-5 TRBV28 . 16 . TGTGCCAGCAGTTTGGGTGGAGGGGTATCCGAAGAGACCCAGTACTTC CASSLGGGVSEETQYF
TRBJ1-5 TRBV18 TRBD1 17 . TGTGCCAGCTCACGTGCACGAACCGGGACAGACAATCAGCCCCAGCATTTT CASSRARTGTDNQPQHF
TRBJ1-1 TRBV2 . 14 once TGTGCCAGCAGTGAAGAGGTTCGGGGGACTGAAGCTTTCTTT CASSEEVRGTEAFF
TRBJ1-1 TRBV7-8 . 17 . TGTGCCAGCAGCCCGAAAGGGGTGGGCAACAGGGACACTGAAGCTTTCTTT CASSPKGVGNRDTEAFF
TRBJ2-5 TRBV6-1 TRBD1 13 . TGTGCCAGCAGGTGGACAGGGGTGGAGACCCAGTACTTC CASRWTGVETQYF
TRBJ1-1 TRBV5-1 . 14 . TGCGCCAGCAGCTTGGGTCCAGAGAACACTGAAGCTTTCTTT CASSLGPENTEAFF
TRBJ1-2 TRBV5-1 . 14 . TGCGCCAGCAGCTTGGCCCAACAGAACTATGGCTACACCTTC CASSLAQQNYGYTF
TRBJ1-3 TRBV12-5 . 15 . TGTGCTAGTGGTTTGAGTACTCGCTCTGGAAACACCATATATTTT CASGLSTRSGNTIYF
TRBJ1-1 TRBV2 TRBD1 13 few TGTGCCAGCAGCATGACAGGGCAAGATGAAGCTTTCTTT CASSMTGQDEAFF
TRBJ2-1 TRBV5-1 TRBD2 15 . TGCGCCAGCAGCTTGGGAGCGGGGAGAAACAATGAGCAGTTCTTC CASSLGAGRNNEQFF
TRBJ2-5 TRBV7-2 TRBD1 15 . TGTGCCAGCAGCTCCCGACAGGGGGCCGGGGAGACCCAGTACTTC CASSSRQGAGETQYF
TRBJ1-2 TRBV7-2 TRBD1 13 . TGTGCCAGCAGCTTGGACAGGAAAGGGGGCTACACCTTC CASSLDRKGGYTF
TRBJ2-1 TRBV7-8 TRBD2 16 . TGTGCCAGCAGCTTGAGCAAGCGGGGGGGCTACGGTGAGCAGTTCTTC CASSLSKRGGYGEQFF
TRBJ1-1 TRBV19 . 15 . TGTGCCAGTAGTTCGGGGGGGGACGGCGACACTGAAGCTTTCTTT CASSSGGDGDTEAFF
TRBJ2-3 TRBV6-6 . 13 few TGTGCCAGCAGTGTGGACAGACACAATACGCAGTATTTT CASSVDRHNTQYF
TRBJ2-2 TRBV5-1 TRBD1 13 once TGCGCCAGCAGCTTACGACAGGGCGGGGAGCTGTTTTTT CASSLRQGGELFF
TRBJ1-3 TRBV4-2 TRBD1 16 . TGTGCCAGCAGCCAAGAGGGACAGATTCCTGGAAACACCATATATTTT CASSQEGQIPGNTIYF
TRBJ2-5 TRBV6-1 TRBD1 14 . TGTGCCAGCAGTAGACAGGGTTTTGAAGAGACCCAGTACTTC CASSRQGFEETQYF
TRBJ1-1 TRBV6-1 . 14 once TGTGCCAGCAGTGAAGGTGACAGAAACACTGAAGCTTTCTTT CASSEGDRNTEAFF
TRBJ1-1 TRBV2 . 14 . TGTGCCAGCAGTTCTCTTTTCCTGAACACTGAAGCTTTCTTT CASSSLFLNTEAFF
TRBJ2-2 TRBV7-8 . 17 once TGTGCCAGCAGCTTAGCTTCCGGGGTAGGGTACACCGGGGAGCTGTTTTTT CASSLASGVGYTGELFF
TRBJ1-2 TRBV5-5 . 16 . TGTGCCAGCAGCTTGGCCGTCGGGGGAACGCCCTATGGCTACACCTTC CASSLAVGGTPYGYTF
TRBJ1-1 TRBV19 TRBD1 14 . TGTGCCAGTAGTATTACAGGGGGCTTGACTGAAGCTTTCTTT CASSITGGLTEAFF
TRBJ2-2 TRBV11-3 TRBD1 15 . TGTGCCAGCAGCCCATGGACAGGCGGCACCGGGGAGCTGTTTTTT CASSPWTGGTGELFF
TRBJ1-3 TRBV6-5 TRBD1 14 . TGTGCCAGCAGGACTACAGGGGCTGGAAACACCATATATTTT CASRTTGAGNTIYF
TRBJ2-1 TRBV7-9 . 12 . TGTGCCAGCAGCCCCGGGTTATACGAGCAGTTCTTC CASSPGLYEQFF
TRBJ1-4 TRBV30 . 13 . TGTGCCTGGAGTTCGTCTCCGAGGGAAAAACTGTTTTTT CAWSSSPREKLFF
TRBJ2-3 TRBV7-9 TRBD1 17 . TGTGCCAGCAGCCCAGTAAGACAGGGTCCGAGCACAGATACGCAGTATTTT CASSPVRQGPSTDTQYF
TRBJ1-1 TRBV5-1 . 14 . TGCGCCAGCAGCTCGACAGCTATGAACACTGAAGCTTTCTTT CASSSTAMNTEAFF
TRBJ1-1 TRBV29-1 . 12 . TGCAGCGTCCACGACAGGAACACTGAAGCTTTCTTT CSVHDRNTEAFF
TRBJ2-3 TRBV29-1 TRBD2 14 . TGCAGCGGCGGCCGGGGGGTTAGCACAGATACGCAGTATTTT CSGGRGVSTDTQYF
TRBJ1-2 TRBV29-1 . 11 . TGCAGCGTTGAAGGCGGGCATGGCTACACCTTC CSVEGGHGYTF
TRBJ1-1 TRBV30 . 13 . TGTGCCTGGAGACAGGACAGGAACACTGAAGCTTTCTTT CAWRQDRNTEAFF
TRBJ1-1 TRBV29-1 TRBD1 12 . TGCAGCGCCGGGACAGTGAACACTGAAGCTTTCTTT CSAGTVNTEAFF
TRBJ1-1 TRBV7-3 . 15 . TGTGCCAGCAGCTTGGGGACGGCGGGGTTGGCTGAAGCTTTCTTT CASSLGTAGLAEAFF
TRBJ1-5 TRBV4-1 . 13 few TGCGCCAGCAGCCAATCGGACACTCAGCCCCAGCATTTT CASSQSDTQPQHF
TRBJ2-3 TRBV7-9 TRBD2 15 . TGTGCCAGCAGCCAATATGGGACTAACACAGATACGCAGTATTTT CASSQYGTNTDTQYF
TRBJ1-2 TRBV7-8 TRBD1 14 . TGTGCCAGCAGCTTGACAGGGCTTAACTATGGCTACACCTTC CASSLTGLNYGYTF
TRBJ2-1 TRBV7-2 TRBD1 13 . TGTGCCAGCAGGACACAGGGGTACAATGAGCAGTTCTTC CASRTQGYNEQFF
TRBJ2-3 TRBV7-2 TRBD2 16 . TGTGCCAGCAGCCTCCAGACTAGCGGGGGGGCAGATACGCAGTATTTT CASSLQTSGGADTQYF
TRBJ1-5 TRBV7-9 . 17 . TGTGCCAGCAGCTTACCCCCTGTCGCAGGCTCAAATCAGCCCCAGCATTTT CASSLPPVAGSNQPQHF
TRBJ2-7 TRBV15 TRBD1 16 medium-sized TGTGCCACCAGCACCAAATTGGACAGGGTCTCCTACGAGCAGTACTTC CATSTKLDRVSYEQYF
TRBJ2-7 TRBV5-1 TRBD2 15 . TGCGCCAGCAGGTCTGTACTAGCGGGGGACTACGAGCAGTACTTC CASRSVLAGDYEQYF
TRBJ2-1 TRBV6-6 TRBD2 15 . TGTGCCAGCAGTAAGGGACTAGCGGGGGCCAGTGAGCAGTTCTTC CASSKGLAGASEQFF
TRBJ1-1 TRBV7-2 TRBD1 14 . TGTGCCAGCAGCTCCTACCCGGACAGGGAATTGGCTTTCTTT CASSSYPDRELAFF
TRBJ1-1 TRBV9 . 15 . TGTGCCAGCAGCGTAGGAGGGTACTCCGGGACTGAAGCTTTCTTT CASSVGGYSGTEAFF
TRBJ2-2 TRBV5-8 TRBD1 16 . TGTGCCAGCAGCTTTTGGACAGGGAGGAACACCGGGGAGCTGTTTTTT CASSFWTGRNTGELFF
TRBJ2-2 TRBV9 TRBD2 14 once TGTGCCAGCAGTCTAGCGGGGAACACCGGGGAGCTGTTTTTT CASSLAGNTGELFF
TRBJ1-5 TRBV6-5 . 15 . TGTGCCAGCAGGGTTGACAGCTCATACAATCAGCCCCAGCATTTT CASRVDSSYNQPQHF
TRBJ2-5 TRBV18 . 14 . TGTGCCAGCTCACCACTACAGGGGAGGGAGACCCAGTACTTC CASSPLQGRETQYF